These T cell receptor beta chains were read from a single sample in a study of vaccination effects on CD4 cells after COVID-19. The repertoire was sequenced with immunoSEQ multiplex PCR; TCRdb's copy has only in-frame clones and lacks some. The sample lists roughly 63,000 clones, around 82% seen once, with 2% in the top ten. What these receptors recognize is not known. The sample in question was CD4+ T cells from PBMCs cultured with HCoV-OC43 spike peptides, obtained after COVID-19 vaccination. These receptors originate from a human donor who received a COVID-19 vaccine. CDR3s include the opening cysteine and the closing phenylalanine or tryptophan. D genes are given only for firm matches. Some rows mark clone size as missing; the rest say once, few, many or name a class of expanded clone.

D gene	V gene	J gene	clone size	CDR3 protein	CDR3 DNA
NA	TRBV20-1	TRBJ2-5	NA	CSARGQETQYF	TGCAGTGCTAGGGGGCAGGAGACCCAGTACTTC
NA	TRBV19	TRBJ2-5	NA	CASSTFLGGPISRYQETQYF	TGTGCCAGTAGTACCTTCCTCGGGGGGCCGATTAGCCGATACCAAGAGACCCAGTACTTC
NA	TRBV29-1	TRBJ1-1	few	CSVLDWVGTEAFF	TGCAGCGTTCTTGACTGGGTCGGCACTGAAGCTTTCTTT
NA	TRBV6-5	TRBJ1-5	NA	CASSRSLGDNQPQHF	TGTGCCAGCAGCCGTTCTCTGGGGGACAATCAGCCCCAGCATTTT
NA	TRBV19	TRBJ1-1	NA	CASTLSRTNTEAFF	TGTGCCAGTACCCTGTCGCGTACGAACACTGAAGCTTTCTTT
NA	TRBV12-3/TRBV12-4	TRBJ2-6	NA	CASGSGANVLTF	TGTGCCAGCGGGTCTGGGGCCAACGTCCTGACTTTC
NA	TRBV4-1	TRBJ2-1	NA	CASSQVNGYEQFF	TGCGCCAGCAGCCAAGTTAACGGGTATGAGCAGTTCTTC
NA	TRBV7-2	TRBJ1-1	NA	CASSLRLGNTEAFF	TGTGCCAGCAGCTTGCGGCTTGGGAACACTGAAGCTTTCTTT
TRBD2	TRBV5-4	TRBJ2-1	NA	CASSFSLAGLAYNEQFF	TGTGCCAGCAGCTTCTCTTTGGCGGGACTAGCGTACAATGAGCAGTTCTTC
NA	TRBV4-2	TRBJ1-5	NA	CASSQDGQGNQPQHF	TGTGCCAGCAGCCAAGATGGGCAGGGAAATCAGCCCCAGCATTTT
NA	TRBV24-1	TRBJ2-5	NA	CATSDATGTGETQYF	TGTGCCACCAGTGACGCTACAGGGACGGGAGAGACCCAGTACTTC
NA	TRBV3-1/TRBV3-2	TRBJ2-5	once	CASSPLSGTQYF	TGTGCCAGCAGCCCTCTCTCGGGGACCCAGTACTTC
TRBD2	TRBV27	TRBJ2-5	once	CASSLAGGETQYF	TGTGCCAGCAGTCTAGCGGGGGGGGAGACCCAGTACTTC
NA	TRBV7-2	TRBJ2-2	NA	CASSGVSNTGELFF	TGTGCCAGTTCGGGGGTCTCGAACACCGGGGAGCTGTTTTTT
NA	TRBV5-1	TRBJ1-1	NA	CASTPSIGARTEAFF	TGCGCCAGCACTCCTAGCATAGGGGCGAGGACTGAAGCTTTCTTT
NA	TRBV9	TRBJ1-4	few	CASSPSLGVGEKLFF	TGTGCCAGCAGCCCGTCACTCGGAGTGGGAGAAAAACTGTTTTTT
TRBD1	TRBV2	TRBJ1-2	few	CASRRTGNGYTF	TGTGCCAGCAGGAGGACAGGGAATGGCTACACCTTC
TRBD1	TRBV4-1	TRBJ1-1	few	CASRGTGPPNTEAFF	TGCGCCAGCAGGGGGACAGGGCCCCCGAACACTGAAGCTTTCTTT
TRBD2	TRBV5-6	TRBJ2-3	NA	CASSIGRGPSTDTQYF	TGTGCCAGCAGCATTGGGAGGGGTCCTAGCACAGATACGCAGTATTTT
NA	TRBV7-2	TRBJ1-2	NA	CASSSNKLVRYGYTF	TGTGCCAGCAGCTCAAACAAACTAGTTCGCTATGGCTACACCTTC
NA	TRBV19	TRBJ1-2	NA	CASSMQRDIYGYTF	TGTGCCAGTAGCATGCAGCGAGATATCTATGGCTACACCTTC
NA	TRBV7-2	TRBJ1-3	NA	CASSRNGNTIYF	TGTGCCAGCAGCCGCAACGGAAACACCATATATTTT
NA	TRBV14	TRBJ1-1	once	CASTKTTGSNEAFF	TGTGCCAGCACCAAGACCACAGGGTCAAATGAAGCTTTCTTT
NA	TRBV11-1	TRBJ1-4	NA	CASSRNLNEKLFF	TGTGCCAGCAGCCGCAACCTAAATGAAAAACTGTTTTTT
NA	TRBV7-9	TRBJ1-5	few	CASSSGTGDSNQPQHF	TGTGCCAGCAGCTCGGGGACGGGCGATAGCAATCAGCCCCAGCATTTT
NA	TRBV9	TRBJ1-6	NA	CASSVAWQTNSPLHF	TGTGCCAGCAGCGTAGCTTGGCAGACGAATTCACCCCTCCACTTT
TRBD1	TRBV10-3	TRBJ1-6	NA	CAIREPPGQGTLGNSPLHF	TGTGCCATCAGGGAGCCCCCGGGACAGGGTACGCTAGGTAATTCACCCCTCCACTTT
NA	TRBV13	TRBJ2-1	NA	CASSYINRDPRAGEQFF	TGTGCCAGCAGCTACATTAACCGGGACCCCAGGGCGGGTGAGCAGTTCTTC
NA	TRBV6-5	TRBJ2-1	NA	CASSYSRHVYNEQFF	TGTGCCAGCAGTTACTCGCGACACGTCTACAATGAGCAGTTCTTC
NA	TRBV5-1	TRBJ2-5	NA	CATRVDQETQYF	TGCGCCACTCGGGTGGACCAAGAGACCCAGTACTTC
NA	TRBV19	TRBJ1-5	NA	CASSNVSWGQPQHF	TGTGCCAGTAGTAACGTCTCGTGGGGTCAGCCCCAGCATTTT
NA	TRBV3-1/TRBV3-2	TRBJ1-2	NA	CASSHSGGRAYGYTF	TGTGCCAGCAGCCATTCTGGAGGGAGAGCCTATGGCTACACCTTC
NA	TRBV6-5	TRBJ1-2	NA	CASSYRSGLIYGYTF	TGTGCCAGCAGTTATCGTTCTGGGCTAATCTATGGCTACACCTTC
NA	TRBV6-1	TRBJ2-3	NA	CASSDIAWSTDTQYF	TGTGCCAGCAGTGATATCGCCTGGAGCACAGATACGCAGTATTTT
NA	TRBV7-7	TRBJ2-1	NA	CASSYDRNNEQFF	TGTGCCAGCAGCTACGACAGGAACAATGAGCAGTTCTTC
TRBD1	TRBV28	TRBJ1-3	NA	CASSFDRARGNTIYF	TGTGCCAGCAGTTTTGACAGGGCAAGAGGAAACACCATATATTTT
NA	TRBV19	TRBJ1-2	NA	CKGRGGYGYTF	TGTAAGGGACGGGGGGGTTATGGCTACACCTTC
TRBD1	TRBV28	TRBJ1-1	NA	CASRYPGRGPEAFF	TGTGCCAGCAGATACCCGGGGAGGGGGCCTGAAGCTTTCTTT
NA	TRBV7-2	TRBJ1-2	NA	CASSIRQVYGYTF	TGTGCCAGCAGCATCCGACAGGTCTATGGCTACACCTTC
TRBD1	TRBV29-1	TRBJ2-5	NA	CSVEEVQGVQETQYF	TGCAGCGTTGAAGAGGTCCAGGGGGTGCAAGAGACCCAGTACTTC
NA	TRBV2	TRBJ2-5	NA	CASSEAPARETQYF	TGTGCCAGCAGTGAAGCACCGGCGAGAGAGACCCAGTACTTC